This T cell receptor beta chain was retrieved from a study of CD8 T cells in Susac syndrome. Worth noting for this clonotype: Its antigen is not known.

From blood CD8+ and CD4+ T cells, the TCR beta chain was sequenced. Negative isolation was used for CD8+ and CD4+ T cells and FACS enrichment for TEMRA cells. Study-level results: TCR sequencing and HLA analysis covered a relatively small number of individuals.

The RNA input was roughly 0.5 to 1 ug, and it was reverse transcribed with random hexamers. The authors amplified TCR beta CDR3 across 54 Vbeta and 13 Jbeta using immunoSEQ multiplex PCR. TCRdb reanalysed the immunoSEQ multiplex PCR reads using MiXCR and keeps one entry per CDR3 protein. This sample has under 55,000 distinct CDR3 sequences, with 90% to 95% found just once. The germline V and J ends were trimmed by 0 bases and 6 bases, with 12 bases remaining between them. Germline CDR1 and CDR2: GTSNPN and SVGIG (reference sequence). The CDR3 length is 14 residues. The chain combines TRBV30 with TRBJ2-1, with D perhaps assigned TRBD1 or TRBD2 (6 bases each). What was sequenced was CD8+ T cells from PBMCs. The clonotype originates from a human donor with multiple sclerosis. The CDR3 DNA sequence: TGTGCCTGGAGTGTACAGGGAGGTTTCAATGAGCAGTTCTTC. Translated, it gives CAWSVQGGFNEQFF.